One and the same sample provided the 18 T cell receptor beta chains below, sequenced in a study of cytomegalovirus exposure and HLA in healthy donors. A multiplex PCR was run with 60 Vbeta primers and 13 Jbeta primers. TCRdb's copy holds only in-frame clones and misses some; the assay was immunoSEQ multiplex PCR. The sample has 150,000 to 200,000 clones; 68% are singletons. The specimen sequenced was PBMCs. The receptors derive from a middle-aged man in good health and CMV-seronegative.

The chain employs TRBV6-6 and TRBJ2-1; 11 bases agree with TRBD2. Germline V gives CDR1 MNHNY, CDR2 SVGAGI (reference sequence). The CDR3 is made up of 15 amino acids. The V segment lost 6 bases and the J segment 1 base; nucleotides outside the gene matches: 2. The CDR3: CASRLAGVSYNEQFF. The CDR3 nucleotides read TGTGCCAGCAGACTAGCGGGGGTATCCTACAATGAGCAGTTCTTC.

On this clone itself: The identical CDR3 is also encoded by other nucleotide sequences in the sample. The chain carries TRBV15 and TRBJ2-7; 7 bases match TRBD1. Germline CDR1 and CDR2: LNHNV and YYDKDF (reference sequence). The V and J ends lost 1 base and 5 bases, in that order; junction bases with no gene match: 5. This CDR3 has 14 residues. This chain's CDR3 is CATSRVRTGDEQYF. The CDR3 coding sequence is TGTGCCACCAGCAGAGTACGGACAGGCGACGAGCAGTACTTC.

A few counts support this clone. J is TRBJ2-3 and V is TRBV7-9; 7 bases map to TRBD1. CDR1 and CDR2 from the germline V gene are SEHNR and FQNEAQ (reference sequence). The trim removed 4 bases at V and 0 bases at J, leaving 4 bases unmatched. The CDR3 runs to 15 residues. CDR3 protein: CASSYRGRSTDTQYF. CDR3 bases: TGTGCCAGCAGCTACAGGGGAAGGAGCACAGATACGCAGTATTTT.

The chain combines TRBV7-3 with TRBJ1-2, with TRBD1 matching 9 bases. The CDR3 loop spans 16 amino acids. After removal of 2 bases from V and 4 bases from J, the junction contained 8 bases not matched to a gene. Germline CDR1 SGHTA, CDR2 FQGTGA. CDR3 sequence (DNA): TGTGCCAGCAGCTTACACCCGGACAGGGGAGGCTATGGCTACACCTTC. It is translated as CASSLHPDRGGYGYTF. Full variable domain (outside the CDR3, taken from reference TRBV7-3 and TRBJ1-2): GAGVSQTPSNKVTEKGKYVELRCDPISGHTALYWYRQSLGQGPEFLIYFQGTGAADDSGLPNDRFFAVRPEGSVSTLKIQRTERGDSAVYLCASSLHPDRGGYGYTFGSGTRLTVV.

J is TRBJ2-3 and V is TRBV5-1; TRBD2 agrees at 9 bases. The trim removed 1 base at V and 0 bases at J, leaving 3 bases unmatched. Germline CDR1 SGHRS, CDR2 YFSETQ. This CDR3 spans 16 amino acids. CDR3 sequence reads: CASSLRLAVSTDTQYF. The CDR3, as DNA: TGCGCCAGCAGCTTGAGACTAGCGGTGAGCACAGATACGCAGTATTTT.

This clone was counted once. This CDR3 reads CASSFGGGVTEAFF. CDR3 DNA sequence: TGTGCCAGCAGCTTTGGCGGGGGGGTCACTGAAGCTTTCTTT. The chain joins TRBV7-9 to TRBJ1-1, with D possibly matching TRBD1 (5 bases). Germline V gives CDR1 SEHNR, CDR2 FQNEAQ (reference sequence). The CDR3 runs to 14 residues. V dropped 3 bases and J dropped 4 bases, with 12 bases sitting between them. Based on the CDR3 plus reference TRBV7-9 and TRBJ1-1, the full variable domain is DTGVSQNPRHKITKRGQNVTFRCDPISEHNRLYWYRQTLGQGPEFLTYFQNEAQLEKSRLLSDRFSAERPKGSFSTLEIQRTEQGDSAMYLCASSFGGGVTEAFFGQGTRLTVV.

This clone was counted between two and nine times. The chain recombines TRBV27 with TRBJ2-5; 9 nucleotides agree with TRBD1. The J call may be faulty, since TRBJ2-7 better matches the DNA end. Germline CDR1 and CDR2: MNHEY and SMNVEV (reference sequence). The CDR3 consists of 16 residues. This chain's CDR3 is CASSPLGTGPSYEQYF. The CDR3 region has the DNA TGTGCCAGCAGTCCCCTCGGGACAGGGCCCTCCTACGAGCAGTACTTC.

CDR3 DNA sequence: TGTGCCAGTAGTATGACAGGGGGCCAGCAGTACTTC. Protein: CASSMTGGQQYF. V gene TRBV19 combines with J gene TRBJ2-7, with 10 bases identical to TRBD1. The CDR3 loop spans 12 amino acids. Germline CDR1 and CDR2: LNHDA and SQIVND (reference sequence). Losses at the gene ends were 3 bases for V and 8 bases for J; bases not matched to a gene: 1.

The V gene is TRBV7-3, the J gene TRBJ1-1; D not resolved. The CDR3 totals 15 residues. CDR1 and CDR2 from the germline V gene are SGHTA and FQGTGA. V was clipped by 3 bases and J by 7 bases, with 18 bases between them. CDR3 loop: CASSLVAGMGGEAFF. CDR3 coding DNA: TGTGCCAGCAGCTTGGTGGCGGGGATGGGAGGTGAAGCTTTCTTT.

This CDR3 reads CASSLRPGKRDTEAFF. DNA for the CDR3: TGTGCCAGCAGTTTAAGGCCAGGGAAAAGGGACACTGAAGCTTTCTTT. This chain uses TRBV28 with TRBJ1-1; maybe TRBD1 (5 bases). The CDR3 is made up of 16 amino acids. Germline V lookup: CDR1 MDHEN, CDR2 SYDVKM. V lost 2 bases to trimming and J lost 3 bases, with 16 bases between them.

A word on this clone: Other nucleotide sequences in the sample specify the same CDR3. This rearrangement joins TRBV11-2 to TRBJ2-1; D may be TRBD2 (5 bases). Germline V gene sequence: CDR1 SGHAT, CDR2 FQNNGV. The germline V and J ends were trimmed by 6 bases and 0 bases, with 9 bases remaining between them. This CDR3 is 14 amino acids long. The CDR3, as DNA: TGTGCCAGCAGTTTGGGGAGCTCCTACAATGAGCAGTTCTTC. Its protein product is CASSLGSSYNEQFF.

The chain joins TRBV18 to TRBJ1-2; D not resolved. Germline V gives CDR1 KGHSH, CDR2 LQKENI. The CDR3 sequence is 16 residues long. V gave up 3 bases and J gave up 5 bases, with 19 bases separating them. The CDR3 DNA reads TGTGCCAGCTCACCGTTGGGCACTCCCGAGCAGTATGGCTACACCTTC. It codes for CASSPLGTPEQYGYTF.

This sequence joins TRBV7-2 and TRBJ1-4, with 7 bases lining up with TRBD1. The V gene end was trimmed by 5 bases and the J gene end by 5 bases; junction bases not matched to a gene: 8. CDR1 and CDR2 (germline): SGHTA, FQGNSA. This CDR3 contains 15 residues. The CDR3 DNA sequence: TGTGCCAGCAGCCAGGGGACAGCCCTGAATGAAAAACTGTTTTTT. This translates into CASSQGTALNEKLFF.

J is TRBJ2-2 and V is TRBV29-1; 12 bases match TRBD2. In germline, CDR1 is SQVTM, CDR2 ANQGSEA. J lost 7 bases, V lost 2 bases, and 14 bases had no gene match. The CDR3 has 18 amino acids. CDR3: CSVESSPASGGEGGELFF. The CDR3 coding sequence is TGCAGCGTTGAATCATCCCCGGCTAGCGGGGGGGAGGGCGGGGAGCTGTTTTTT.

V gene TRBV29-1 combines with J gene TRBJ2-7; TRBD2 is a possible D gene (6 bases). CDR3 length equals 12 residues. V was trimmed by 3 bases and J by 1 base, leaving 7 bases between them. The germline CDR1 and CDR2 sequences are SQVTM and ANQGSEA. CDR3: CSVEEGSYEQYF. The DNA for the CDR3 is TGCAGCGTTGAGGAGGGATCCTACGAGCAGTACTTC.

Comment on this clone: The sample contains more than one DNA sequence encoding this CDR3. The chain has TRBV7-2 and TRBJ1-2; 12 bases map to TRBD1. Germline CDR1 and CDR2: SGHTA and FQGNSA. This CDR3 has 16 residues. V lost 3 bases and J lost 4; bases outside the gene matches: 6. CDR3 amino acids: CASSLGQGAGRYGYTF. Written as DNA, the CDR3 is TGTGCCAGCAGCTTGGGACAGGGGGCCGGGCGCTATGGCTACACCTTC.

The CDR3 DNA reads TGTGCCAGCAGGTCGACAGGGGTCCACGAGCAGTACTTC. It yields the protein CASRSTGVHEQYF. This sequence joins TRBV6-5 and TRBJ2-7, with 8 bases identical to TRBD1. Germline CDR1 reads MNHEY; CDR2 reads SVGAGI. J lost 5 bases, V lost 6 bases, and 6 bases had no gene match. This CDR3 has 13 amino acids.

V gene TRBV6-5 combines with J gene TRBJ1-1; the match to TRBD1 covers 9 bases. V shed 2 bases and J 3 bases; nucleotides not matched to a gene: 4. From germline, CDR1 is MNHEY and CDR2 SVGAGI. The CDR3 length is 15 residues. CDR3 sequence: CASSYRQGGDTEAFF. The CDR3 DNA sequence: TGTGCCAGCAGTTACCGACAGGGGGGCGACACTGAAGCTTTCTTT.